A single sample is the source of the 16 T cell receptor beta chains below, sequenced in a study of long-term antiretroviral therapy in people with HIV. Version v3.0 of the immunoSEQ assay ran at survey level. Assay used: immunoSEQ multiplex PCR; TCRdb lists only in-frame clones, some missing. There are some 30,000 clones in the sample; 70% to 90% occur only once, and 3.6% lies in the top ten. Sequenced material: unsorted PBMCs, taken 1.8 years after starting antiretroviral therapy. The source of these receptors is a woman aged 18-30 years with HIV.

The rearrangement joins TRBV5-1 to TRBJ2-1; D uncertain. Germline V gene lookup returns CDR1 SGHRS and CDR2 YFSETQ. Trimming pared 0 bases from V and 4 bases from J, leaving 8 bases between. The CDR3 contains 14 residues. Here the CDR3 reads CASSLGPKYNEQFF. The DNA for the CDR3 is TGCGCCAGCAGCTTGGGACCTAAATACAATGAGCAGTTCTTC.

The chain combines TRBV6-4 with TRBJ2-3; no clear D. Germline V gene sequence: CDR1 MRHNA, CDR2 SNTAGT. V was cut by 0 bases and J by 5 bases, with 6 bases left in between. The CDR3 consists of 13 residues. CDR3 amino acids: CASSDSNLDTQYF. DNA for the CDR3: TGTGCCAGCAGTGACTCGAACCTAGATACGCAGTATTTT.

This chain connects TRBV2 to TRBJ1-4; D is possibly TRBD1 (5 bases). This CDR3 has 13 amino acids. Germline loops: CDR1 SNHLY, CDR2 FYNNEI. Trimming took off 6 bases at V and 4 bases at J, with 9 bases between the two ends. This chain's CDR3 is CASRTVVNEKLFF. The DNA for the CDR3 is TGTGCCAGCAGGACAGTAGTTAATGAAAAACTGTTTTTT.

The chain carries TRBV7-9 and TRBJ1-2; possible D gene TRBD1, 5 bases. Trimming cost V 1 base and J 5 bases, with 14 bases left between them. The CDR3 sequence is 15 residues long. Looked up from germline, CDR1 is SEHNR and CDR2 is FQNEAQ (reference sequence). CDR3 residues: CASSLGSGGSYGYTF. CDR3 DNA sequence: TGTGCCAGCAGCTTAGGTTCTGGGGGATCTTATGGCTACACCTTC.

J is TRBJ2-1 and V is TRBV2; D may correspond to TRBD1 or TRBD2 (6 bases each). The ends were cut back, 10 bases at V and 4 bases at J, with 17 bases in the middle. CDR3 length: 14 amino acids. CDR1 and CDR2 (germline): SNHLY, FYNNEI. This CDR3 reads CATRGGSGYNEQFF. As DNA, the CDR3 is TGTGCCACCCGAGGGGGTAGCGGATACAATGAGCAGTTCTTC.

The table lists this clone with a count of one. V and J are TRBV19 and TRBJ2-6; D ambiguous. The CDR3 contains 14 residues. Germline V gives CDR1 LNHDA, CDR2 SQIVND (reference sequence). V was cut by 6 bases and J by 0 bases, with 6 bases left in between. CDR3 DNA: TGTGCCAGTAGCCGGAGCTCTGGGGCCAACGTCCTGACTTTC. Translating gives CASSRSSGANVLTF.

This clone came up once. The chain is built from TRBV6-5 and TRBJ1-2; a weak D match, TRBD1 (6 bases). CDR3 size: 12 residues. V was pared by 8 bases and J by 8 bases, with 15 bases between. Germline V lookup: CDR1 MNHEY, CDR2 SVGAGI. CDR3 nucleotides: TGTGCCAGCCACCATTACAGGGAGGGCTACACCTTC. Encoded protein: CASHHYREGYTF.

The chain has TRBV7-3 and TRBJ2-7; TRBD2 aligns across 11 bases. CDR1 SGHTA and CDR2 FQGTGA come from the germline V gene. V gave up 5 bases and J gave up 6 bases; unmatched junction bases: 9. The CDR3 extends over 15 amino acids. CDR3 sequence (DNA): TGTGCCAGCAGCGCCTCGGGGACTAGCGGTTCCGAGCAGTACTTC. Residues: CASSASGTSGSEQYF.

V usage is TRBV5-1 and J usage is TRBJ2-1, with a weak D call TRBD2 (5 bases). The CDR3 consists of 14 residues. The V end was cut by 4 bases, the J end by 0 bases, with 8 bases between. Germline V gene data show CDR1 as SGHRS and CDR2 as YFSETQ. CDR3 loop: CASSERISYNEQFF. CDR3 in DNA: TGCGCCAGCAGCGAGCGGATCTCCTACAATGAGCAGTTCTTC.

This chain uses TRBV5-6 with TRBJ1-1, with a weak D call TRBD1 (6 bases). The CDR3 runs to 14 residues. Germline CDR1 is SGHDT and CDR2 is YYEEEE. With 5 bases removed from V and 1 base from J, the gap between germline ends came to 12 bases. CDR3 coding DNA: TGTGCCAGCAGTAACACAGGGCGGAACACTGAAGCTTTCTTT. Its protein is CASSNTGRNTEAFF.

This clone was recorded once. The CDR3 DNA reads TGTGCCAGCAGCGTAGAAGGGACATTGGGGAACATTCAGTACTTC. Translated, it gives CASSVEGTLGNIQYF. This chain uses TRBV9 with TRBJ2-4, with D possibly being TRBD1 (6 bases). V was trimmed by 0 bases and J by 7 bases, leaving 14 bases between them. Germline lookup yields CDR1 SGDLS and CDR2 YYNGEE. The CDR3 has 15 residues.

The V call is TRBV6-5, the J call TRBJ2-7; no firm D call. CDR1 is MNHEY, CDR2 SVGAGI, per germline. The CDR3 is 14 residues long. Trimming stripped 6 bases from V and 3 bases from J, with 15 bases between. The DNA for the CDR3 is TGTGCCAGCAGCCGAGATATATCTAACTACGAGCAGTACTTC. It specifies CASSRDISNYEQYF.

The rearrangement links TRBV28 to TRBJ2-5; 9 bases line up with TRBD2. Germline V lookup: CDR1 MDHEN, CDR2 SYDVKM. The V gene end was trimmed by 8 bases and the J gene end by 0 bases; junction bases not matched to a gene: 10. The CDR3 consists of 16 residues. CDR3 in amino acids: CASDSLAGGYQETQYF. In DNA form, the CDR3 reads TGTGCCAGCGATTCACTCGCGGGGGGGTACCAAGAGACCCAGTACTTC.

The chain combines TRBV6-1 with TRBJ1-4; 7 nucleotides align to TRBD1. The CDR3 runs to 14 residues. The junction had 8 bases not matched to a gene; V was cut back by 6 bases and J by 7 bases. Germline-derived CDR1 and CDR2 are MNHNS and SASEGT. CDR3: CASRQGSGGEKLFF. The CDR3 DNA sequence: TGTGCCAGCAGACAGGGGTCGGGGGGTGAAAAACTGTTTTTT.

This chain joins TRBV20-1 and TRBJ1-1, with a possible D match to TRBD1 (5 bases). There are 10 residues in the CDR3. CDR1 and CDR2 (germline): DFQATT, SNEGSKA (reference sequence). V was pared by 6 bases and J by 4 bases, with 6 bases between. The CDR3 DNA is TGCAGTGCCGGGGGCACTGAAGCTTTCTTT. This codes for CSAGGTEAFF.

The CDR3 sequence is CASSLSGRNTGELFF. As DNA, the CDR3 is TGTGCCAGCAGCCTTAGCGGGAGGAACACCGGGGAGCTGTTTTTT. This chain uses TRBV7-3 with TRBJ2-2; 9 bases map to TRBD2. V lost 5 bases, J lost 1 base, and 2 bases stayed unmatched. This CDR3 is built from 15 residues. Germline lookup yields CDR1 SGHTA and CDR2 FQGTGA.